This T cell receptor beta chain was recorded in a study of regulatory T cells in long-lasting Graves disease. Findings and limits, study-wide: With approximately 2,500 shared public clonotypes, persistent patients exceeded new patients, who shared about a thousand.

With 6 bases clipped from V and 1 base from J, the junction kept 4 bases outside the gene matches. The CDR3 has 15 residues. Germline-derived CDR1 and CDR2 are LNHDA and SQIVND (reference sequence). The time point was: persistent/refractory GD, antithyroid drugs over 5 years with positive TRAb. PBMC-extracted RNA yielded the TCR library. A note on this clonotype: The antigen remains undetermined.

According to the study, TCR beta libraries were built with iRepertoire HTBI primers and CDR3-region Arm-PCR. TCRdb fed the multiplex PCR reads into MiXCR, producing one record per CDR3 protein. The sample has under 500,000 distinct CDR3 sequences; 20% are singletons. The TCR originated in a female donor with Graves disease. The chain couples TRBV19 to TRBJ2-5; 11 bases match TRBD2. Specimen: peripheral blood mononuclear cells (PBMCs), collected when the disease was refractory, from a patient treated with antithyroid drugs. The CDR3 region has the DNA TGTGCCAGTAGAAGACTAGCGGGAAGCCAAGAGACCCAGTACTTC. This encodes CASRRLAGSQETQYF.